This T cell receptor beta chain appears in the sequencing data of a study of blood T cell repertoires in COVID-19. As for the study in general: Samples of COVID-19 (acute and convalescent) were obtained from the United States, Italy and Spain. Sources were T cells, B-cell-depleted T cells, or PBMCs; the material itself was cDNA or gDNA.

Original analysis: The authors estimated nucleated cell counts from reference gene primer amplification. Sequenced by immunoSEQ multiplex PCR; TCRdb stores in-frame clones only, minus some. That table gives V, J and clone size, and the DNA gave D and trimming. The sample has around 150,000 clones, 76% seen once. There are 16 residues in the CDR3. In germline, CDR1 is MNHEY, CDR2 SMNVEV (reference sequence). The junction had 10 bases not matched to a gene; V was cut back by 8 bases and J by 1 base. The table lists this clone with a few counts. Sequenced material: peripheral blood. The source of this sequence is a man aged 60 to 75 with acute or convalescent COVID-19. The rearrangement links TRBV27 to TRBJ2-1, with TRBD2 identical over 8 bases. CDR3 residues: CASQYDLAGSYNEQFF. In nucleotides, the CDR3 is TGTGCCAGCCAATACGACCTAGCGGGTTCCTACAATGAGCAGTTCTTC.